Listed here is a single T cell receptor (beta chain). This sample was included in a study of blood T cell repertoires in COVID-19. Turning to the study itself: Samples taken during acute and convalescent COVID-19 were collected in the United States, Italy and Spain. In each case, the material was cDNA or gDNA derived from T cells, B-cell-depleted T cells, or PBMCs.

Per the original methods: Nucleated cell counts were estimated from reference gene primer amplification. Clones were read by immunoSEQ multiplex PCR, and TCRdb kept only the in-frame ones, dropping some. The V and J calls and clone size come from that table; D and trimming were worked out from the DNA. The table lists about 340,000 clones, about 90% of them singletons. CDR3 length: 15 residues. CDR1 MNHEY and CDR2 SMNVEV come from the germline V gene (reference sequence). Trimming removed 5 bases at V and 4 bases at J, with 17 bases between. Sequenced material: peripheral blood. The chain recombines TRBV27 with TRBJ1-1; maybe TRBD1 (6 bases). This receptor was obtained from a woman under 30 who had recovered from COVID-19. CDR3 region: CASSTRFGGLTEAFF. CDR3 sequence (DNA): TGTGCCAGCAGTACTCGTTTCGGGGGGCTCACTGAAGCTTTCTTT.